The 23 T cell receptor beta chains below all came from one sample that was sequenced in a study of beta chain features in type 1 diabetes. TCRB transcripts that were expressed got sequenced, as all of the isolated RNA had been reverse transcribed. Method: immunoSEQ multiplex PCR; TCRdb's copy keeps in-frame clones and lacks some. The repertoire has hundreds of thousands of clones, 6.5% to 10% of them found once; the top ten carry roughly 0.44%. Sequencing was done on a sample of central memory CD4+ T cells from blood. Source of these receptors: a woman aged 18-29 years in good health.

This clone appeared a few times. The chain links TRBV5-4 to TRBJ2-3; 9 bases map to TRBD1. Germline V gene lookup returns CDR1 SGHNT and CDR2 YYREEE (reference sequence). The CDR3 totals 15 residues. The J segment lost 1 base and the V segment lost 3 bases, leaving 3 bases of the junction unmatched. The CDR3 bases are TGTGCCAGCAGCTCACAGGGGGCCGGCACAGATACGCAGTATTTT. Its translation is CASSSQGAGTDTQYF.

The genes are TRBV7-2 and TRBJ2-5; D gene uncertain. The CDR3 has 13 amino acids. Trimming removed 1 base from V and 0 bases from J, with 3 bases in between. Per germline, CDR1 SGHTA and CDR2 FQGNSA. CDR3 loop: CASSLVHQETQYF. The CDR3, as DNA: TGTGCCAGCAGCTTAGTACACCAAGAGACCCAGTACTTC.

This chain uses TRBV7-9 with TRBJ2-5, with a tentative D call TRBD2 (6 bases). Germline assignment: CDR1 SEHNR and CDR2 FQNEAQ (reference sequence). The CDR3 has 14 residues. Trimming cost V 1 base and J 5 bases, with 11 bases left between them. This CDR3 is CASSLETSRETQYF. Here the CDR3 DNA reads TGTGCCAGCAGCTTAGAGACTAGTAGGGAGACCCAGTACTTC.

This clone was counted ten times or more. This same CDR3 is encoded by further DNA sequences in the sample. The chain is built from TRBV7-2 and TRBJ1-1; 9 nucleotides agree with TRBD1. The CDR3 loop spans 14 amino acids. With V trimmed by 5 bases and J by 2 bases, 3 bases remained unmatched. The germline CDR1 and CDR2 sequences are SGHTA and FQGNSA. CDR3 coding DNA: TGTGCCAGCAGCCCGACAGGGGGTAACACTGAAGCTTTCTTT. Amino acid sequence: CASSPTGGNTEAFF.

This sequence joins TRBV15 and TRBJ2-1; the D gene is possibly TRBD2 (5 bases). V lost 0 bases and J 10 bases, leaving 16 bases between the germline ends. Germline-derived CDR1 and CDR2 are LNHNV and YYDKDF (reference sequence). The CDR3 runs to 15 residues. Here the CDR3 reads CATSRDLEAWTEQFF. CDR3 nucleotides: TGTGCCACCAGCAGAGATTTGGAGGCTTGGACGGAGCAGTTCTTC.

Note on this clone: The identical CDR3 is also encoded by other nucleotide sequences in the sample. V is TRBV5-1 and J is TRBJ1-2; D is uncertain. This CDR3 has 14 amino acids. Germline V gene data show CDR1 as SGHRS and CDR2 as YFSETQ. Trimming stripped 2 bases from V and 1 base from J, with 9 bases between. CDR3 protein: CASSLGASNYGYTF. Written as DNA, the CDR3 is TGCGCCAGCAGCTTAGGTGCCAGTAACTATGGCTACACCTTC.

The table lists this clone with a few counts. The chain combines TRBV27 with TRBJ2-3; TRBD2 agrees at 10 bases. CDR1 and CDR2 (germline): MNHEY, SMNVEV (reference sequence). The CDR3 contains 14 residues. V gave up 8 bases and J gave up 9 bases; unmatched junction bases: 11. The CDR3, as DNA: TGTGCCAGCGCTGGAGGGGTAGCGGGAGGAACGCAGTATTTT. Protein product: CASAGGVAGGTQYF.

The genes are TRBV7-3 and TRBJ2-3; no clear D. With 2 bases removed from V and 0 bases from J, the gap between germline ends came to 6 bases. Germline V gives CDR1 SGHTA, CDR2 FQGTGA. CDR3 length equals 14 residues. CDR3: CASSLGISTDTQYF. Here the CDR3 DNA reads TGTGCCAGCAGCTTAGGGATAAGCACAGATACGCAGTATTTT.

The CDR3 here is CASSLNSGREETQYF. The CDR3 nucleotides read TGTGCCAGCAGCTTAAATAGCGGGAGGGAAGAGACCCAGTACTTC. The chain joins TRBV7-9 to TRBJ2-5; the match to TRBD2 covers 11 bases. CDR3 length: 15 residues. The trim removed 2 bases at V and 3 bases at J, leaving 2 bases unmatched. Germline V lookup: CDR1 SEHNR, CDR2 FQNEAQ (reference sequence).

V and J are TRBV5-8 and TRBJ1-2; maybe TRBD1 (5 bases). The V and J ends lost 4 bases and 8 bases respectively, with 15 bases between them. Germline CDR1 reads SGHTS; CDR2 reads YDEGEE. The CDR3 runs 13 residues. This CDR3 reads CASSPTARDGYTF. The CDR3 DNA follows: TGTGCCAGCAGCCCTACGGCCAGGGACGGCTACACCTTC.

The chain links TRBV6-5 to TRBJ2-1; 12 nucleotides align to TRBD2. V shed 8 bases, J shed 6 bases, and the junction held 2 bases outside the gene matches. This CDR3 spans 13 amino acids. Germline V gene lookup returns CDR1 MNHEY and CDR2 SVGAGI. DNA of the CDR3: TGTGCCAGCCGACTAGCGGGAGCCAATGAGCAGTTCTTC. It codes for CASRLAGANEQFF.

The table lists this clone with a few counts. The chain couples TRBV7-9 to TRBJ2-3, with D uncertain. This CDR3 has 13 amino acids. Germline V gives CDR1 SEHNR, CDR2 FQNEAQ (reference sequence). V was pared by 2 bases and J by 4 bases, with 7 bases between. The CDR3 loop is CASSLQFADTQYF. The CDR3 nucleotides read TGTGCCAGCAGCTTACAGTTTGCAGATACGCAGTATTTT.

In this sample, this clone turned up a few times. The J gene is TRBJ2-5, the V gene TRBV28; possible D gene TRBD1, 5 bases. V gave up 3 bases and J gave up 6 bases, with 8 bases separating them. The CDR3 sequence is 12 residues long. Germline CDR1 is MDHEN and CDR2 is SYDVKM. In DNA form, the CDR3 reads TGTGCCAGCAGTTTGGGGCAGCAGACCCAGTACTTC. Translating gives CASSLGQQTQYF.

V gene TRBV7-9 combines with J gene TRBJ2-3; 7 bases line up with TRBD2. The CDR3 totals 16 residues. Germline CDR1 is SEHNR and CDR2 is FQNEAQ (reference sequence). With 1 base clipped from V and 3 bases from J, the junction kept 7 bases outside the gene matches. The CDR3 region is CASSLEVGGPTDTQYF. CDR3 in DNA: TGTGCCAGCAGCTTAGAAGTGGGAGGGCCGACAGATACGCAGTATTTT.

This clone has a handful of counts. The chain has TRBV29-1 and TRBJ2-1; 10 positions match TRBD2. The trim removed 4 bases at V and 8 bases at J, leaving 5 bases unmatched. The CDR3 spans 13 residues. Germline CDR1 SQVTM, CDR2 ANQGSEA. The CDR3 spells CSVASSGSYEQFF. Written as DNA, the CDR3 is TGCAGCGTTGCGTCTAGCGGGAGCTATGAGCAGTTCTTC.

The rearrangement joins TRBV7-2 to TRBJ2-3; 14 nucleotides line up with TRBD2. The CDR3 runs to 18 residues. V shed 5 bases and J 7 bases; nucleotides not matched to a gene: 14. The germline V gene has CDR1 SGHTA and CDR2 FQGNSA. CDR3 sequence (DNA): TGTGCCAGCAGCCAAGAGCCGACTAGCGGGAGGGGCATGAATACGCAGTATTTT. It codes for CASSQEPTSGRGMNTQYF.

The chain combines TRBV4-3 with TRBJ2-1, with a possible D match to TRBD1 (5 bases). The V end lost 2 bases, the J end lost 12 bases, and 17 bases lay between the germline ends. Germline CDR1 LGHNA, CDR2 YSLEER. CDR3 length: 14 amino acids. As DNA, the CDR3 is TGCGCCAGCAGCCAACCTGACAGATCCGAAGGGCAGTTCTTC. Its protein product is CASSQPDRSEGQFF.

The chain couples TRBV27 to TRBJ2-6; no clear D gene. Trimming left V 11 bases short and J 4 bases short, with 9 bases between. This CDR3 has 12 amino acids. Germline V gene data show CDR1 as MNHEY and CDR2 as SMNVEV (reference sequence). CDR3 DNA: TGTGCCGGCCTAGGGGGGGCCAACGTCCTGACTTTC. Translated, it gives CAGLGGANVLTF.

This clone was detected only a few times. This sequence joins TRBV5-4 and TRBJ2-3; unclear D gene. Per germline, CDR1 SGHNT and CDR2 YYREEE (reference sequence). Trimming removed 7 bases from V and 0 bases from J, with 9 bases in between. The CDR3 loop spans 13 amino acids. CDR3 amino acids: CASVTKSTDTQYF. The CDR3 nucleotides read TGTGCCAGCGTGACAAAAAGCACAGATACGCAGTATTTT.

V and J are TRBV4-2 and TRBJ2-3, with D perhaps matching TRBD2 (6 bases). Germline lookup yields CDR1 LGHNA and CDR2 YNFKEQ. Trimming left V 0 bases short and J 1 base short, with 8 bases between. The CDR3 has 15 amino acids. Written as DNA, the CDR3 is TGTGCCAGCAGCCAAGAGGGGGGTGGCACAGATACGCAGTATTTT. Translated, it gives CASSQEGGGTDTQYF.

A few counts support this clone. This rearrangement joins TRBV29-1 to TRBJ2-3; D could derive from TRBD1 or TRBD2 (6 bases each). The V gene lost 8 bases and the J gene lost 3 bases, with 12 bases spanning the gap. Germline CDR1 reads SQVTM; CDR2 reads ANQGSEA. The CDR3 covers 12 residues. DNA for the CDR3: TGCAGCACCGGAGGGGGGACAGATACGCAGTATTTT. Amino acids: CSTGGGTDTQYF.

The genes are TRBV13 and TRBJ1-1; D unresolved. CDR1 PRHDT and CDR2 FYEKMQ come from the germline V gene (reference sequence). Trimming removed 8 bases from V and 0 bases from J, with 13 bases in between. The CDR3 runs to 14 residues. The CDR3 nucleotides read TGTGCCAGCGGTCGGCCATACATGAACACTGAAGCTTTCTTT. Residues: CASGRPYMNTEAFF.

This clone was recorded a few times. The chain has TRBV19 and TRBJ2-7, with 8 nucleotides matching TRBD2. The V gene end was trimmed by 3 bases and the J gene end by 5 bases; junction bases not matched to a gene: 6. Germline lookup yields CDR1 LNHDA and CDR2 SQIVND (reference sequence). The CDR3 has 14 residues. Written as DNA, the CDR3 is TGTGCCAGTAGTATTTCCGGGAGGGCCCACGAGCAGTACTTC. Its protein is CASSISGRAHEQYF.